A selection of T cell receptor beta chains follows, all from one sample in a study of blood T cell repertoires in COVID-19. The assay was immunoSEQ multiplex PCR, and TCRdb's table has in-frame clones only and misses some. The sample yields roughly 60,000 clones, about 80% seen once. Sequenced sample: peripheral blood. The receptors were sampled from a man aged 50-59 years with COVID-19, enrolled during active disease. The CDR3 runs from the conserved cysteine through the conserved F or W. D genes are given only for firm matches. The size field is filled for only some rows; it gives once, few, many or a size class.

13	NA	TRBV6-2/TRBV6-3	NA	TRBJ2-7	TGTGCCAGCAGTTATGGGGGGACCTACGAGCAGTACTTC	CASSYGGTYEQYF
11	NA	TRBV20-1	NA	TRBJ2-5	TGCAGTGCTTGGGCACGGGAGACCCAGTACTTC	CSAWARETQYF
17	NA	TRBV7-9	NA	TRBJ2-2	TGTGCCAGCAGCTTAGCGTTCGGGACAACGAACACCGGGGAGCTGTTTTTT	CASSLAFGTTNTGELFF
14	NA	TRBV7-2	NA	TRBJ2-5	TGTGCCAGCAGCTCCGGACAGGAGGGGGAGACCCAGTACTTC	CASSSGQEGETQYF
17	TRBD2	TRBV28	NA	TRBJ2-5	TGTGCCAGCAGTTTGGCTAGCGGGAGAATGGGGGGAGAGACCCAGTACTTC	CASSLASGRMGGETQYF
14	TRBD2	TRBV28	NA	TRBJ2-5	TGTGCCAGCAGCCAGGGACTAGCGGAAGAGACCCAGTACTTC	CASSQGLAEETQYF
17	NA	TRBV12-2	NA	TRBJ1-1	TGTGCAAGTCGCTTACCTAAAGGGCAGGGGGAGAACACTGAAGCTTTCTTT	CASRLPKGQGENTEAFF
14	NA	TRBV7-2	NA	TRBJ2-3	TGTGCCAGCAGCTTTGGGCGGGACACAGATACGCAGTATTTT	CASSFGRDTDTQYF
15	NA	TRBV28	NA	TRBJ1-1	TGTGCCAGCAGTTTATGGGCCCGAGGGAACACTGAAGCTTTCTTT	CASSLWARGNTEAFF
14	TRBD1	TRBV10-3	once	TRBJ2-7	TGTGCCCTCAGGTCGGACAGGGGGGTCGACGAGCAGTACTTC	CALRSDRGVDEQYF
14	NA	TRBV28	NA	TRBJ2-1	TGTGCCAGCAGTTTATCCCCTGGACAGTACCTACAGTTCTTC	CASSLSPGQYLQFF
16	TRBD2	TRBV6-5	NA	TRBJ2-3	TGTGCCAGCAGTTCGTGGGTAGCGGGAGGGCCAGATACGCAGTATTTT	CASSSWVAGGPDTQYF
18	TRBD1	TRBV25-1	NA	TRBJ1-4	TGTGCCAGCAGTGACCCTCTAGGGACAGGGGAAACTAATGAAAAACTGTTTTTT	CASSDPLGTGETNEKLFF
13	NA	TRBV6-2/TRBV6-3	once	TRBJ1-2	TGTGCCAGCAGTTACGCAGGGAACTATGGCTACACCTTC	CASSYAGNYGYTF
14	TRBD2	TRBV19	few	TRBJ2-7	TGTGCCAGTGGTGGGGGGGAACAGATCTACGAGCAGTACTTC	CASGGGEQIYEQYF
15	TRBD1	TRBV7-9	NA	TRBJ2-7	TGTGCCAGCAGCACGGACAGGGATGGGACCTACGAGCAGTACTTC	CASSTDRDGTYEQYF
16	NA	TRBV4-2	NA	TRBJ1-6	TGTGCCAGCAGCCAAGATAGACAGAGATATAATTCACCCCTCCACTTT	CASSQDRQRYNSPLHF
13	NA	TRBV6-2/TRBV6-3	few	TRBJ1-1	TGTGCCAGCAGTTGGCGGGAGAACACTGAAGCTTTCTTT	CASSWRENTEAFF
15	NA	TRBV3-1/TRBV3-2	once	TRBJ2-5	TGTGCCAGCAGCCACCCACAGGGAATCCAAGAGACCCAGTACTTC	CASSHPQGIQETQYF
17	TRBD1	TRBV19	NA	TRBJ1-4	TGTGCCAGTAGTACCGAAAGACGACAGGGGGCTAATGAAAAACTGTTTTTT	CASSTERRQGANEKLFF
13	TRBD2	TRBV29-1	NA	TRBJ2-1	TGCAGCCTAAGGACTAGCGCCTACAATGAGCAGTTCTTC	CSLRTSAYNEQFF
11	TRBD1	TRBV20-1	once	TRBJ2-5	TGCAGTGCTCCACAGGGGGGGACCCAGTACTTC	CSAPQGGTQYF
14	NA	TRBV28	NA	TRBJ2-2	TGTGCCAGCAGCCTCGGAGGGAACACCGGGGAGCTGTTTTTT	CASSLGGNTGELFF
15	NA	TRBV2	NA	TRBJ1-3	TGTGCCAGCAGTGTTGAGGGCGCGACTGGAAACACCATATATTTT	CASSVEGATGNTIYF
15	TRBD2	TRBV7-8	few	TRBJ2-1	TGTGCCAGCAGCTTATCTCCTAGCGGGAGAGATGAGCAGTTCTTC	CASSLSPSGRDEQFF
14	NA	TRBV30	NA	TRBJ1-2	TGTGCCTGGAAGGTTGGCGGATCTAACTATGGCTACACCTTC	CAWKVGGSNYGYTF
13	TRBD1	TRBV6-5	NA	TRBJ1-5	TGTGCCACCAGGGACAGGGGAAATCAGCCCCAGCATTTT	CATRDRGNQPQHF
15	TRBD1	TRBV5-6	NA	TRBJ2-3	TGTGCCAGCAGCAGCTACAGGGGAGGCACAGATACGCAGTATTTT	CASSSYRGGTDTQYF
16	NA	TRBV9	NA	TRBJ1-6	TGTGCCAGCAGCTACAGACAGGAACCCTATAATTCACCCCTCCACTTT	CASSYRQEPYNSPLHF
16	TRBD1	TRBV27	NA	TRBJ1-1	TGTGCCAGCAGCCGCCCCGCCGGGACAGCGAACACTGAAGCTTTCTTT	CASSRPAGTANTEAFF
13	NA	TRBV30	NA	TRBJ2-3	TGTGCCTGGAGTATTCGGAGCACAGATACGCAGTATTTT	CAWSIRSTDTQYF
14	NA	TRBV4-2	NA	TRBJ2-7	TGTGCCAGCAGCCAAGCATGGGGGCAGTACGAGCAGTACTTC	CASSQAWGQYEQYF
14	NA	TRBV24-1	NA	TRBJ2-7	TGTGCCACCAGTGAAGGTATGGCAGGGTACGAGCAGTACTTC	CATSEGMAGYEQYF
15	NA	TRBV4-1	NA	TRBJ1-1	TGCGCCAGCAGCCAGGGCTCCGGGATGAACACTGAAGCTTTCTTT	CASSQGSGMNTEAFF
16	NA	TRBV19	NA	TRBJ1-5	TGTGCCAGTAGTACAACCCCAGGCGGGGGAAATCAGCCCCAGCATTTT	CASSTTPGGGNQPQHF
13	NA	TRBV28	once	TRBJ2-7	TGTGCCAGCACCCCGGGATCCCCCTACGAGCAGTACTTC	CASTPGSPYEQYF
14	NA	TRBV5-1	NA	TRBJ1-2	TGCGCCAGCAGCCCCGGGGGAGCGGGGGATAGCTACACCTTC	CASSPGGAGDSYTF
17	TRBD2	TRBV10-2	NA	TRBJ2-7	TGCGCCAGCATCAGGGGACGAGGACTAGCGGACTCCTACGAGCAGTACTTC	CASIRGRGLADSYEQYF
18	NA	TRBV30	NA	TRBJ2-6	TGTGCCTATCCCTCAGTAGGGGACACTAGCTCTGGGGCCAACGTCCTGACTTTC	CAYPSVGDTSSGANVLTF
24	TRBD1	TRBV5-1	NA	TRBJ2-1	TGCGCCAGCAGCTCAGACCGGGACAGGCTAAGGACCAAGCCCACCAAGAGCTCCTACAATGAGCAGTTCTTC	CASSSDRDRLRTKPTKSSYNEQFF
14	NA	TRBV7-8	NA	TRBJ1-2	TGTGCCAGCAGCTCACGCACGGGGGGCGCTGGCTACACCTTC	CASSSRTGGAGYTF
14	TRBD1	TRBV5-1	NA	TRBJ2-7	TGCGCCAGCAGCAACCGACAGGGTGGGTACGAGCAGTACTTC	CASSNRQGGYEQYF
14	NA	TRBV27	NA	TRBJ2-1	TGTGCCAGCAGCCCTGAGGGACAATACAATGAGCAGTTCTTC	CASSPEGQYNEQFF
13	NA	TRBV7-9	NA	TRBJ1-1	TGTGCCAGCAGTGCGGGGCCTAACACTGAAGCTTTCTTT	CASSAGPNTEAFF
14	NA	TRBV3-1/TRBV3-2	NA	TRBJ1-4	TGTGCCAGCAGCCAATCCGCAGCTAATGAAAAACTGTTTTTT	CASSQSAANEKLFF
14	NA	TRBV19	once	TRBJ2-5	TGTGCCAGTAGTATCCGGGACTTCCAAGAGACCCAGTACTTC	CASSIRDFQETQYF
14	NA	TRBV2	medium-sized	TRBJ1-5	TGTGCCAGCCGCGCCGACACGGGCAATCAGCCCCAGCATTTT	CASRADTGNQPQHF
16	TRBD2	TRBV28	NA	TRBJ2-2	TGTGCCAGCTCAGTGGGAGGGGTCTTCGGAACCGGGGAGCTGTTTTTT	CASSVGGVFGTGELFF
14	TRBD1	TRBV5-8	NA	TRBJ2-1	TGTGCCAGCAGCCGGGACAGCCCCTGGAATGAGCAGTTCTTC	CASSRDSPWNEQFF
16	NA	TRBV19	NA	TRBJ2-7	TGTGCCAGTAGTGGAGGGGCCGGCCGGGGGTCCTACGAGCAGTACTTC	CASSGGAGRGSYEQYF
18	TRBD2	TRBV28	NA	TRBJ2-1	TGTGCCAGCAGTTTATGGGGGCCTTCTAGCGGACTATACAATGAGCAGTTCTTC	CASSLWGPSSGLYNEQFF
12	NA	TRBV28	NA	TRBJ1-1	TGTGCCAGTTCCCTCTTGAACACTGAAGCTTTCTTT	CASSLLNTEAFF
15	NA	TRBV27	NA	TRBJ2-3	TGTGCCAGCAGTTACGACATGGGGGCAACAGATACGCAGTATTTT	CASSYDMGATDTQYF
16	NA	TRBV7-2	once	TRBJ2-7	TGTGCCAGCAGTCGCGGAAGGGGTGTTGTTTTCTACGAGCAGTACTTC	CASSRGRGVVFYEQYF
15	NA	TRBV10-3	NA	TRBJ1-1	TGTGCCATCAGATCACAGGGAGTTTGGGGCGCTGAAGCTTTCTTT	CAIRSQGVWGAEAFF
12	TRBD2	TRBV28	few	TRBJ2-7	TGTGCCAGCAAATCGGGACTACGCGAGCAGTACTTC	CASKSGLREQYF
16	NA	TRBV19	once	TRBJ2-3	TGTGCCAGTAGCCCCGGTTTGGGGACTAGCACAGATACGCAGTATTTT	CASSPGLGTSTDTQYF
17	TRBD2	TRBV19	NA	TRBJ2-5	TGTGCCAGTAGTACCGGGACTAGCGGGAGTAGCGAAGAGACCCAGTACTTC	CASSTGTSGSSEETQYF